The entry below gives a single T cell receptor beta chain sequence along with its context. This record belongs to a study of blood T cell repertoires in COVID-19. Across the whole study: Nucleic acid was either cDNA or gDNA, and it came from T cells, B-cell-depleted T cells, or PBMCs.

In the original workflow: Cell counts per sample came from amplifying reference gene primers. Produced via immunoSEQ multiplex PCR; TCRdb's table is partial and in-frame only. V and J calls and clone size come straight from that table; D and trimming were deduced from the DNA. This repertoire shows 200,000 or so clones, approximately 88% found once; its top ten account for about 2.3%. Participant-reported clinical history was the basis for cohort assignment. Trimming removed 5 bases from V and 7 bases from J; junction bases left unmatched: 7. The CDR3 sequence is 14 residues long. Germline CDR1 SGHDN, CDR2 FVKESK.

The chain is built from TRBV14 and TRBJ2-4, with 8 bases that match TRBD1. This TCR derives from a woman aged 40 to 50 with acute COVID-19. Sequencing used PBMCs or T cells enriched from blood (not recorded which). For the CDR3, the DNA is TGTGCCAGCAGCTGGACAGGGAGCAGGAACATTCAGTACTTC. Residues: CASSWTGSRNIQYF.